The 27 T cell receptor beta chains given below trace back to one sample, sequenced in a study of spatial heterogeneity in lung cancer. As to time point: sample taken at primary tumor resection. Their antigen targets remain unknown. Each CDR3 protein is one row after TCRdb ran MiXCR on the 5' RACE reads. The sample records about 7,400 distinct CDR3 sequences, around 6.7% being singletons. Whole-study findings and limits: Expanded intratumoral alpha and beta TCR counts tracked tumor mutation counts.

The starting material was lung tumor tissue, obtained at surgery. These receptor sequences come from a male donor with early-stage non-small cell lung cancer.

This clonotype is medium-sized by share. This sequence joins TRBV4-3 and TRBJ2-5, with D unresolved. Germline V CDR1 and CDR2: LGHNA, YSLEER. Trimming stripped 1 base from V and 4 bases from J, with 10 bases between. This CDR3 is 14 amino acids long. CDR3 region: CASSQGIGGETQYF. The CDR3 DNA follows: TGCGCCAGCAGCCAAGGCATAGGCGGAGAGACCCAGTACTTC.

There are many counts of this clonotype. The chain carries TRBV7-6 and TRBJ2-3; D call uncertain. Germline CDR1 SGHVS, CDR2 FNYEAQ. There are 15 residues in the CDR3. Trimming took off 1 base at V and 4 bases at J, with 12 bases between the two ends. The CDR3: CASSLEMVLPDTQYF. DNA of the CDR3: TGTGCCAGCAGCTTAGAAATGGTTCTCCCAGATACGCAGTATTTT.

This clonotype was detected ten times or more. CDR3 sequence reads: CASTRGTGRTGELFF. Written as DNA, the CDR3 is TGTGCCAGCACGCGGGGGACAGGGCGAACCGGGGAGCTGTTTTTT. The chain recombines TRBV6-1 with TRBJ2-2; TRBD1 matches 9 bases. The CDR3 is made up of 15 amino acids. CDR1 and CDR2 (germline): MNHNS, SASEGT. With 7 bases clipped from V and 5 bases from J, the junction kept 8 bases outside the gene matches.

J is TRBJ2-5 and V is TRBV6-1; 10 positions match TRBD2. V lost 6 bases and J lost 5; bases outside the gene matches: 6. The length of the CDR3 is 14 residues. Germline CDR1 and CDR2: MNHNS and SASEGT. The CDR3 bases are TGTGCCAGCAGGCTAGCGGGAGCGGGTGAGACCCAGTACTTC. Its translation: CASRLAGAGETQYF.

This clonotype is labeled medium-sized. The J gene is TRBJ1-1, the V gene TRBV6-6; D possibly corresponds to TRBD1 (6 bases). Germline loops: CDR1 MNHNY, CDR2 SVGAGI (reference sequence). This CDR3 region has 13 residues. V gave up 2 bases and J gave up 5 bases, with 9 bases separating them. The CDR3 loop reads CASSYGGGTEAFF. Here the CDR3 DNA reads TGTGCCAGCAGTTACGGGGGCGGGACTGAAGCTTTCTTT.

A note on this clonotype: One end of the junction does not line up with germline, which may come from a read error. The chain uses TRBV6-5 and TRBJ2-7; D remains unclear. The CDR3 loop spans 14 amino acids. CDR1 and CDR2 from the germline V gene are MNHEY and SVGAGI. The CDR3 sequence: CASSPRQSSYGQYF. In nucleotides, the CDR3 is TGTGCCAGCAGCCCCCGACAAAGCTCCTACGGGCAGTACTTC.

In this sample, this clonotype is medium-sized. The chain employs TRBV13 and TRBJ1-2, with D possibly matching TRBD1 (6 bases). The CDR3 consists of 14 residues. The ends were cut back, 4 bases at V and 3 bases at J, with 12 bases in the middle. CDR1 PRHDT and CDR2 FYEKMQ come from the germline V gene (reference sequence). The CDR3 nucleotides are TGTGCCAGCAGCTCGGAGGGGGTTGACTATGGCTACACCTTC. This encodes CASSSEGVDYGYTF.

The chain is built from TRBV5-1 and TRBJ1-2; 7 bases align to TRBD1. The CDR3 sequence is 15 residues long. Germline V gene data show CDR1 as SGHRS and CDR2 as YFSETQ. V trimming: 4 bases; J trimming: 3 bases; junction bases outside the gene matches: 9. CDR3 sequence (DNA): TGCGCCAGCAGCCTCGCCCCCGGGACAGACTATGGCTACACCTTC. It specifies CASSLAPGTDYGYTF.

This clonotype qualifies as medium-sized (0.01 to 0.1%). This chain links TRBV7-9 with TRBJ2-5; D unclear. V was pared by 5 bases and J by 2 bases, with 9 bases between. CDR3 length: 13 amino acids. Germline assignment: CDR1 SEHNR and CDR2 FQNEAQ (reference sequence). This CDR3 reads CASSGDNQETQYF. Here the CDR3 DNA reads TGTGCCAGCAGCGGGGATAATCAAGAGACCCAGTACTTC.

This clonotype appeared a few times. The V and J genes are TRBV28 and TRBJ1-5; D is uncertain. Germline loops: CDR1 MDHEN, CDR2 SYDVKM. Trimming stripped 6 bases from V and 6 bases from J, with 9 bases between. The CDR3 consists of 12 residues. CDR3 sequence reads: CASREEGQPQHF. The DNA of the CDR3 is TGTGCCAGCAGGGAGGAAGGTCAGCCCCAGCATTTT. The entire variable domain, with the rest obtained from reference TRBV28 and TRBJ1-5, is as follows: DVKVTQSSRYLVKRTGEKVFLECVQDMDHENMFWYRQDPGLGLRLIYFSYDVKMKEKGDIPEGYSVSREKKERFSLILESASTNQTSMYLCASREEGQPQHFGDGTRLSIL.

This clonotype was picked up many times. The CDR3 coding sequence is TGTGCCAGCAGCTGGCTGGGACTCCTAGCCAAAAACATTCAGTACTTC. Its translation: CASSWLGLLAKNIQYF. The genes are TRBV11-2 and TRBJ2-4; D is possibly TRBD2 (6 bases). Trimming stripped 4 bases from V and 0 bases from J, with 13 bases between. CDR1 and CDR2 (germline): SGHAT, FQNNGV. The CDR3 runs to 16 residues.

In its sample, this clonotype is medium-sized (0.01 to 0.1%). The CDR3 reads CSLGARQGGSNQPQHF. CDR3 nucleotides: TGCAGTCTCGGGGCTCGACAGGGAGGTAGCAATCAGCCCCAGCATTTT. The chain employs TRBV20-1 and TRBJ1-5; 7 nucleotides match TRBD1. This CDR3 region has 16 residues. The V segment lost 8 bases and the J segment 0 bases; nucleotides outside the gene matches: 13. Germline V gene sequence: CDR1 DFQATT, CDR2 SNEGSKA (reference sequence).

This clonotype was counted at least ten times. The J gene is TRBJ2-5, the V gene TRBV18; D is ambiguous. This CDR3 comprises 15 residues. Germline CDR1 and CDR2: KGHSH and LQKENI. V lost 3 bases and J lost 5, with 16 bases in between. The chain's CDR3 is CASSPRSGVGETQYF. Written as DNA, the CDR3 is TGTGCCAGCTCACCGCGCTCAGGTGTGGGGGAGACCCAGTACTTC.

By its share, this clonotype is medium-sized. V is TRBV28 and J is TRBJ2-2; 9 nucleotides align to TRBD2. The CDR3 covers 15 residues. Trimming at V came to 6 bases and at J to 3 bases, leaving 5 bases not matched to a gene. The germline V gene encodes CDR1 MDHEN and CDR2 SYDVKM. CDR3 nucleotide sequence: TGTGCCAGCAGAATAGCGGGAGTGGACACCGGGGAGCTGTTTTTT. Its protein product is CASRIAGVDTGELFF.

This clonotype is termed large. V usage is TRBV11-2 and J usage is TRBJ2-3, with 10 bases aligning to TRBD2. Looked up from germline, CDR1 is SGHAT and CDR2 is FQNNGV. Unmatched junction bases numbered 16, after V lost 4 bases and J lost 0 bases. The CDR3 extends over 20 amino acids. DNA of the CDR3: TGTGCCAGCAGCTCCAATTATCATACTAGCGGGGTGGGGAGCACAGATACGCAGTATTTT. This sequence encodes CASSSNYHTSGVGSTDTQYF.

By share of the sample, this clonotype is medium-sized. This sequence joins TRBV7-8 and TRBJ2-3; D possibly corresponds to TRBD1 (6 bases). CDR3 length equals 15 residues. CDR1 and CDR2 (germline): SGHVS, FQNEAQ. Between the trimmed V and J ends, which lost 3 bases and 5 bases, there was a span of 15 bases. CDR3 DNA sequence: TGTGCCAGCAGCTTTGGGGGCCCCAGGGAAGATACGCAGTATTTT. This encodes CASSFGGPREDTQYF.

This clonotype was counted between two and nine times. CDR3 protein: CASSDSEETQYF. DNA of the CDR3: TGCGCCAGCAGTGATAGTGAAGAGACCCAGTACTTC. J is TRBJ2-5 and V is TRBV10-2; D uncertain. Per the germline V gene, CDR1 is WSHSY and CDR2 is SAAADI. The CDR3 totals 12 residues. V was clipped by 3 bases and J by 3 bases, with 5 bases between them.

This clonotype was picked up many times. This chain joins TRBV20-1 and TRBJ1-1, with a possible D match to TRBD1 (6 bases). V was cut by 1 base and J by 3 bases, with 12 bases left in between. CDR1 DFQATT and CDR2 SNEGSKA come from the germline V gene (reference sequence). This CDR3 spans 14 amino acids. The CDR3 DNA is TGCAGTGCTAGAGGGAACAGGGCACACACTGAAGCTTTCTTT. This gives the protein CSARGNRAHTEAFF.

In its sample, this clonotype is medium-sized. CDR3 region: CASSQDRAGLYGYTF. CDR3 nucleotides: TGTGCCAGCAGCCAAGATAGGGCAGGGCTCTATGGCTACACCTTC. The chain recombines TRBV14 with TRBJ1-2, with D tentatively TRBD1 (5 bases). V was trimmed by 0 bases and J by 4 bases, leaving 12 bases between them. Germline V gene sequence: CDR1 SGHDN, CDR2 FVKESK. The CDR3 totals 15 residues.

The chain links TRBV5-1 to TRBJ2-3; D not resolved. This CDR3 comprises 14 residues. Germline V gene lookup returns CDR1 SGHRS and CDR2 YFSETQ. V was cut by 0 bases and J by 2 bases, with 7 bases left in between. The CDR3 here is CASSLVQITDTQYF. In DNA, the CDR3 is TGCGCCAGCAGCTTGGTCCAGATCACAGATACGCAGTATTTT.

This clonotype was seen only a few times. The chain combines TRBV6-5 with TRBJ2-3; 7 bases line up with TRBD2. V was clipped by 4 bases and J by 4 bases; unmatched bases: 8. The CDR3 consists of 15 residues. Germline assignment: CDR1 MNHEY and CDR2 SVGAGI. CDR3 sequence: CASSFGGGGADTQYF. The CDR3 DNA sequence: TGTGCCAGCAGTTTTGGGGGGGGTGGCGCAGATACGCAGTATTTT.

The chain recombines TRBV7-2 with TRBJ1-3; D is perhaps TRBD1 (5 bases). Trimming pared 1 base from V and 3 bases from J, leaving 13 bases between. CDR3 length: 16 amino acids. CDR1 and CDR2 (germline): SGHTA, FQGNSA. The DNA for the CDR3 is TGTGCCAGCAGCTTAGGGGGCCTCAGTGTTGGAAACACCATATATTTT. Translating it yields CASSLGGLSVGNTIYF.

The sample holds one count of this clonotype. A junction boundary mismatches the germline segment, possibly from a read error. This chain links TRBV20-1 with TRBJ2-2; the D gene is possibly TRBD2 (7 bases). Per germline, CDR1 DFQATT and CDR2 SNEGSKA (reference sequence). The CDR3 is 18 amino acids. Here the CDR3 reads CSARRFRGGSSNTRELFF. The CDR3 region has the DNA TGCAGTGCTAGACGCTTTAGGGGGGGGTCTTCGAACACCCGGGAGCTGTTTTTT.

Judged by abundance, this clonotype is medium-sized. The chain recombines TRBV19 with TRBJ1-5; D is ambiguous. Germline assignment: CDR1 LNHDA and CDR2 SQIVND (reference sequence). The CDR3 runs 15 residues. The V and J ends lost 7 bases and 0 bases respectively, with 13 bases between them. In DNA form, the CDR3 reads TGTGCCAGTAAATCGGTGGAACTTAGCAATCAGCCCCAGCATTTT. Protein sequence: CASKSVELSNQPQHF.

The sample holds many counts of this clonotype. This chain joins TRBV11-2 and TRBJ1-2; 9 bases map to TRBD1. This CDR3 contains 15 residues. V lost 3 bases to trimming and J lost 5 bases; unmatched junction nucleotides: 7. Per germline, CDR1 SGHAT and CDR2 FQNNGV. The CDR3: CASSLGQGPVYGYTF. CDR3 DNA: TGTGCCAGCAGCTTGGGACAGGGTCCGGTTTATGGCTACACCTTC.

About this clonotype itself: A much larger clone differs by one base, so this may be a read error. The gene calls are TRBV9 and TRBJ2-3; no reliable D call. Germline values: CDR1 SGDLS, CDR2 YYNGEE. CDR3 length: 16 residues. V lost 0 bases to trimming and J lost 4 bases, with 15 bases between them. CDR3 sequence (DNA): TGTGCCAGCAGCGTAGGCCTTGCGGTCCTCTCAGATACGCAGTATTTT. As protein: CASSVGLAVLSDTQYF.

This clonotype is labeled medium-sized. The CDR3 loop reads CASSPQGTNYGYTF. The CDR3 DNA is TGTGCCAGCAGCCCACAGGGTACGAACTATGGCTACACCTTC. The chain carries TRBV5-4 and TRBJ1-2; D possibly corresponds to TRBD1 (6 bases). This CDR3 is 14 amino acids long. CDR1 is SGHNT, CDR2 YYREEE, per germline (reference sequence). Trimming took 4 bases from V and 2 from J, leaving 12 bases between them.